Below are 26 T cell receptor beta chains sequenced from a single sample in a study of blood T cell repertoires in COVID-19. TCRdb's copy holds only in-frame clones and misses some; the assay was immunoSEQ multiplex PCR. This table has tens of thousands of clones, approximately 85% appearing once. The sequencing sample was made of peripheral blood. These receptors were collected from a man older than 75 with acute or convalescent COVID-19.

The genes are TRBV29-1 and TRBJ2-7; the D gene is possibly TRBD2 (5 bases). Per the germline V gene, CDR1 is SQVTM and CDR2 is ANQGSEA. CDR3 length: 11 amino acids. V was clipped by 7 bases and J by 6 bases, with 13 bases between them. CDR3: CSGASPTEQYF. The CDR3 coding sequence is TGCAGCGGGGCTAGCCCAACCGAGCAGTACTTC.

The rearrangement joins TRBV6-5 to TRBJ1-5; no reliable D call. Germline CDR1 is MNHEY and CDR2 is SVGAGI. The CDR3 totals 14 residues. Trimming removed 10 bases at V and 2 bases at J, with 15 bases between. The CDR3 protein is CATHRGDGNQPQHF. The CDR3 DNA is TGTGCCACTCACCGGGGAGACGGCAATCAGCCCCAGCATTTT.

The CDR3: CASSPPGVANYGYTF. The CDR3 coding sequence is TGTGCCAGCAGCCCACCGGGGGTAGCCAACTATGGCTACACCTTC. The V call is TRBV28, the J call TRBJ1-2; the D gene is possibly TRBD1 (5 bases). CDR3 size: 15 residues. The V gene lost 6 bases and the J gene lost 2 bases, with 16 bases spanning the gap. In germline, CDR1 is MDHEN, CDR2 SYDVKM.

This clone was seen only once. V usage is TRBV30 and J usage is TRBJ2-3; D is perhaps TRBD2 (5 bases). Trimming took off 8 bases at V and 4 bases at J, with 13 bases between the two ends. The CDR3 spans 12 residues. CDR1 is GTSNPN, CDR2 SVGIG, per germline (reference sequence). The CDR3 region is CAREGEADTQYF. CDR3 bases: TGTGCCCGGGAAGGAGAGGCAGATACGCAGTATTTT. Supplemented by reference TRBV30 and TRBJ2-3, the full variable domain reads SQTIHQWPATLVQPVGSPLSLECTVEGTSNPNLYWYRQAAGRGLQLLFYSVGIGQISSEVPQNLSASRPQDRQFILSSKKLLLSDSGFYLCAREGEADTQYFGPGTRLTVL.

CDR3 amino acids: CASSTPYSNQPQHF. The CDR3 bases are TGTGCCAGTAGTACACCCTATAGCAATCAGCCCCAGCATTTT. V and J are TRBV19 and TRBJ1-5; D ambiguous. The V gene lost 4 bases and the J gene lost 0 bases, with 7 bases spanning the gap. CDR1 LNHDA and CDR2 SQIVND come from the germline V gene (reference sequence). The CDR3 contains 14 residues.

Only a few counts were recorded for this clone. This CDR3 is also generated by other DNA sequences in the sample. This chain connects TRBV30 to TRBJ1-5; a possible D gene is TRBD1 (6 bases). Germline V gene lookup returns CDR1 GTSNPN and CDR2 SVGIG (reference sequence). The length of the CDR3 is 15 residues. V was trimmed by 1 base and J by 1 base, leaving 11 bases between them. CDR3 sequence: CAWSGGQGSNQPQHF. The DNA of the CDR3 is TGTGCCTGGAGTGGGGGGCAGGGGAGCAATCAGCCCCAGCATTTT.

The chain recombines TRBV2 with TRBJ2-3; 15 bases match TRBD2. The CDR3 length is 16 residues. CDR1 and CDR2 from the germline V gene are SNHLY and FYNNEI. V was clipped by 6 bases and J by 7 bases; unmatched bases: 8. The CDR3 region has the DNA TGTGCCAGCAGGGCTCCTGGGACTAGCGGGAGGCATACGCAGTATTTT. This sequence encodes CASRAPGTSGRHTQYF.

This chain's CDR3 is CASTSGGQGDNSPLHF. CDR3 sequence (DNA): TGTGCCAGCACCAGCGGGGGACAGGGAGATAATTCACCCCTCCACTTT. This chain links TRBV6-6 with TRBJ1-6, with 9 bases identical to TRBD1. V gave up 7 bases and J gave up 5 bases; unmatched junction bases: 9. The CDR3 extends over 16 amino acids. CDR1 and CDR2 (germline): MNHNY, SVGAGI (reference sequence).

This clone occurred a few times. The genes are TRBV6-6 and TRBJ1-3; TRBD1 matches at 8 bases. Looked up from germline, CDR1 is MNHNY and CDR2 is SVGAGI (reference sequence). Trimming cost V 6 bases and J 0 bases; bases outside gene matches: 4. The CDR3 has 15 residues. The CDR3 DNA sequence: TGTGCCAGCAGAGAAGGACAGGGCTCTGGAAACACCATATATTTT. Translation gives CASREGQGSGNTIYF.

Judged by abundance, this clone is medium-sized. Other DNA sequences in this specimen translate into the identical CDR3. The chain recombines TRBV5-8 with TRBJ1-3, with 7 bases fitting TRBD1. Germline lookup yields CDR1 SGHTS and CDR2 YDEGEE. This CDR3 has 15 amino acids. J was trimmed by 4 bases and V by 3 bases; bases with no gene match: 7. CDR3: CASSSDRVPGNTIYF. The CDR3 DNA is TGTGCCAGCAGCTCCGACAGGGTCCCCGGAAACACCATATATTTT.

The J gene is TRBJ1-2, the V gene TRBV9, with 7 positions matching TRBD1. This CDR3 comprises 15 residues. Germline V lookup: CDR1 SGDLS, CDR2 YYNGEE. V was clipped by 7 bases and J by 5 bases; unmatched bases: 14. The CDR3 region is CASGLGTEGVYGYTF. The CDR3 DNA follows: TGTGCCAGCGGCTTGGGGACAGAGGGAGTATATGGCTACACCTTC.

The V and J genes are TRBV18 and TRBJ1-1; D unclear. V was shortened by 6 bases and J by 7 bases, with 18 bases between the two germline ends. There are 14 residues in the CDR3. Germline loops: CDR1 KGHSH, CDR2 LQKENI. CDR3 loop: CASSPASSSGEAFF. The CDR3 bases are TGTGCCAGCTCCCCCGCCTCTAGTTCCGGTGAAGCTTTCTTT.

The rearrangement uses TRBV5-4 and TRBJ2-1; TRBD2 matches 9 bases. The junction had 9 bases not matched to a gene; V was cut back by 0 bases and J by 5 bases. The CDR3 has 17 residues. Germline CDR1 SGHNT, CDR2 YYREEE (reference sequence). The CDR3 reads CASSLASGGRAHNEQFF. CDR3 nucleotide sequence: TGTGCCAGCAGCTTGGCAAGCGGCGGGAGGGCCCACAATGAGCAGTTCTTC.

This chain joins TRBV7-8 and TRBJ2-3; 7 bases match TRBD2. This CDR3 spans 14 amino acids. Losses at the gene ends were 5 bases for V and 4 bases for J; bases not matched to a gene: 6. CDR1 is SGHVS, CDR2 FQNEAQ, per germline. CDR3 DNA: TGTGCCAGCAGCGTTGCGGGAGAGCCAGATACGCAGTATTTT. Translating it yields CASSVAGEPDTQYF.

The chain has TRBV25-1 and TRBJ1-1, with a weak D call TRBD1 (6 bases). Trimming removed 6 bases at V and 3 bases at J, with 8 bases between. CDR1 and CDR2 (germline): MGHDK, SYGVNS. This CDR3 contains 12 residues. The DNA of the CDR3 is TGTGCCAGCAGGGACAGTTACACTGAAGCTTTCTTT. As protein: CASRDSYTEAFF. The whole variable domain, filled in from reference TRBV25-1 and TRBJ1-1, reads EADIYQTPRYLVIGTGKKITLECSQTMGHDKMYWYQQDPGMELHLIHYSYGVNSTEKGDLSSESTVSRIRTEHFPLTLESARPSHTSQYLCASRDSYTEAFFGQGTRLTVV.

This clone was recorded once. J is TRBJ2-5 and V is TRBV4-1; D perhaps matches TRBD1 (6 bases). The CDR3 loop spans 14 amino acids. The V end lost 0 bases, the J end lost 4 bases, and 9 bases lay between the germline ends. Germline CDR1 is MGHRA and CDR2 is YSYEKL. CDR3 coding DNA: TGCGCCAGCAGCCAAGATACAGGGTTAGAGACCCAGTACTTC. It translates to CASSQDTGLETQYF.

This rearrangement joins TRBV5-6 to TRBJ2-7; possible D gene TRBD2, 5 bases. The V and J ends lost 3 bases and 3 bases respectively, with 10 bases between them. In germline, CDR1 is SGHDT, CDR2 YYEEEE. This CDR3 comprises 13 residues. CDR3 sequence: CASSSEVSYEQYF. CDR3 nucleotide sequence: TGTGCCAGCAGCTCGGAGGTCAGCTACGAGCAGTACTTC.

V is TRBV11-3 and J is TRBJ1-4; D might be TRBD1 (6 bases). Between the trimmed V and J ends, which lost 3 bases and 6 bases, there was a span of 11 bases. Germline lookup yields CDR1 SGHNT and CDR2 YENEEA. CDR3 length equals 14 residues. The CDR3 DNA sequence: TGTGCCAGCAGCTTGAGAGGGGGAGATGAAAAACTGTTTTTT. It is translated as CASSLRGGDEKLFF.

This rearrangement joins TRBV15 to TRBJ2-4; 7 bases fit TRBD2. The CDR3 totals 13 residues. Germline V gene data show CDR1 as LNHNV and CDR2 as YYDKDF (reference sequence). Trimming at V came to 5 bases and at J to 7 bases, leaving 5 bases not matched to a gene. CDR3 sequence: CATSGGSSNIQYF. For the CDR3, the DNA is TGTGCCACCAGCGGCGGGAGTAGTAACATTCAGTACTTC.

The sample holds one count of this clone. The chain is built from TRBV11-3 and TRBJ1-3; 9 bases match TRBD1. The ends lost 5 bases at V and 2 bases at J; junction bases unmatched: 7. The CDR3 sequence is 16 residues long. Germline CDR1 SGHNT, CDR2 YENEEA. The CDR3 coding sequence is TGTGCCAGCAGCCGCCGGGACAGGGTCGCTGGAAACACCATATATTTT. It specifies CASSRRDRVAGNTIYF.

The chain joins TRBV5-1 to TRBJ1-5; 10 bases fit TRBD1. J lost 5 bases, V lost 2 bases, and 4 bases had no gene match. This CDR3 spans 15 amino acids. Germline V gene data show CDR1 as SGHRS and CDR2 as YFSETQ. This CDR3 reads CASSFGTGVDQPQHF. The CDR3 nucleotides are TGCGCCAGCAGCTTCGGGACAGGGGTGGATCAGCCCCAGCATTTT.

Of note for this clone: A junction boundary mismatches the germline segment, possibly from a read error. J is TRBJ1-1 and V is TRBV5-1, with 7 bases aligning to TRBD1. Germline CDR1 reads SGHRS; CDR2 reads YFSETQ. There are 13 residues in the CDR3. The CDR3 region has the DNA TGCGCCACCAGCCGACAGGGGAACACTGAAGCTTTCTTT. Translating it yields CATSRQGNTEAFF.

This clone was counted once. The chain recombines TRBV6-6 with TRBJ2-7, with 11 positions matching TRBD2. Trimming took 7 bases from V and 3 from J; bases not matched to a gene: 5. CDR1 and CDR2 from the germline V gene are MNHNY and SVGAGI (reference sequence). This CDR3 contains 14 residues. CDR3 sequence (DNA): TGTGCCAGCACCACTAGCGGGAGTAACTACGAGCAGTACTTC. Residues: CASTTSGSNYEQYF.

The J gene is TRBJ2-7, the V gene TRBV19; TRBD1 agrees at 7 bases. The CDR3 is 13 residues long. V gave up 5 bases and J gave up 2 bases; unmatched junction bases: 3. Germline V CDR1 and CDR2: LNHDA, SQIVND (reference sequence). In DNA, the CDR3 is TGTGCCAGTAGTTTTGACAGGGCCTACGAGCAGTACTTC. Translated: CASSFDRAYEQYF.

The chain recombines TRBV1 with TRBJ2-7; TRBD2 is the table's D call and was not checked against the DNA. TRBV1 is flagged as a pseudogene. CDR3 size: 15 residues. The CDR3 sequence: CTSSPRHGRRYEQYF. Written as DNA, the CDR3 is TGCACCAGCAGCCCCCGCCACGGGAGGAGATACGAGCAGTACTTC.

The CDR3 DNA reads TGTGCCAGCGTTAAGGCGGACAGTCGAAACTATGGCTACACCTTC. Its translation is CASVKADSRNYGYTF. The chain combines TRBV6-5 with TRBJ1-2; a weak D match, TRBD1 (6 bases). The CDR3 is made up of 15 amino acids. V shed 8 bases and J shed 2 bases, with 18 bases lying between them. Germline CDR1 reads MNHEY; CDR2 reads SVGAGI.